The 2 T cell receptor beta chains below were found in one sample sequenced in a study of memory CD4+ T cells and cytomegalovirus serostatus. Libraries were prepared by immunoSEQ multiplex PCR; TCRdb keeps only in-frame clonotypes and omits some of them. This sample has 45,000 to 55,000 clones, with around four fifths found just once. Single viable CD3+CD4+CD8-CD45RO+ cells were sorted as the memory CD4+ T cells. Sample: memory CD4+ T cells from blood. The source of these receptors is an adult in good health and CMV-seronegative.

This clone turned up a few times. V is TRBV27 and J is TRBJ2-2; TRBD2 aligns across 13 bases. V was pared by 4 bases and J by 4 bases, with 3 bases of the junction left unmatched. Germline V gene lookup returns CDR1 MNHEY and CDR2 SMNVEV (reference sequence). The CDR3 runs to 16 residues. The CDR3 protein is CASSSTSGRFTGELFF. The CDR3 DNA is TGTGCCAGCAGTTCGACTAGCGGGAGGTTCACCGGGGAGCTGTTTTTT.

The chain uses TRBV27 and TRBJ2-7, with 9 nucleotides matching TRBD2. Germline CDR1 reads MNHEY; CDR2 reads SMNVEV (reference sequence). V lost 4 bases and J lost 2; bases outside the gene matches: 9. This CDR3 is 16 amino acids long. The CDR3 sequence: CASSSLVAGGPYEQYF. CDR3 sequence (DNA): TGTGCCAGCAGTTCACTAGTTGCGGGAGGGCCCTACGAGCAGTACTTC.